The following is a T cell receptor beta chain sequence with its context. Antigen specificity is unknown. Amplification of TCR beta CDR3 regions was performed using RNA transcripts as template. HTBI primers were employed in a first-round RT-PCR of the TCR CDR3. Using its own MiXCR run on the multiplex PCR reads, TCRdb lists one record per CDR3 protein. The sample carries 600,000 to 650,000 distinct CDR3 sequences, about 17% recorded once. For Graves' hyperthyroidism to be stable, ophthalmopathy could not progress within 18 months. The CDR3 covers 16 residues. Germline CDR1 reads SGDLS; CDR2 reads YYNGEE. V gave up 4 bases and J gave up 3 bases, with 20 bases separating them. These data are taken from a study of T cells in Graves' hyperthyroidism and ophthalmopathy. Study-wide findings and caveats: Separating ophthalmopathy from stable hyperthyroidism was achieved by a 13 V-J model. Blood also held most thyroid clonotypes expanded beyond 0.001.

This sequence was found in a woman in her twenties or thirties with Graves' hyperthyroidism. The gene calls are TRBV9 and TRBJ2-7, with D perhaps TRBD1 (5 bases). Sequenced input: blood. CDR3 nucleotide sequence: TGTGCCAGCAGCATAATCCCAGGGTCGAATTTCTACGAGCAGTACTTC. It is translated as CASSIIPGSNFYEQYF.